Below, 7 T cell receptor beta chains from the same sample are listed, as sequenced in a study of T cells after yellow fever vaccination. TCRdb reprocessed the 5' RACE reads via MiXCR and lists one record per CDR3 protein. The sample consists of 300,000 to 450,000 distinct CDR3 sequences, 6.2% of them appearing once. Sequencing was performed on PBMCs, taken 5 days after the yellow fever booster vaccination. The source is a man aged 25 to 40 who received the YFV17D yellow fever vaccine.

The table lists this clonotype with many counts. This chain connects TRBV6-1 to TRBJ2-2, with 7 bases that match TRBD2. The trim removed 5 bases at V and 6 bases at J, leaving 12 bases unmatched. From germline, CDR1 is MNHNS and CDR2 SASEGT. The CDR3 is 16 residues long. CDR3 nucleotides: TGTGCCAGCAGTCCACGGGTGGGAGGGCCTCCCGGGGAGCTGTTTTTT. The encoded protein is CASSPRVGGPPGELFF.

This clonotype was seen a few times. The chain uses TRBV9 and TRBJ1-5; TRBD1 agrees at 7 bases. The CDR3 consists of 15 residues. Germline CDR1 and CDR2: SGDLS and YYNGEE. V was clipped by 4 bases and J by 4 bases; unmatched bases: 8. The CDR3 region is CASSLRGDRNQPQHF. For the CDR3, the DNA is TGTGCCAGCAGCCTCAGGGGGGATAGAAATCAGCCCCAGCATTTT.

The chain couples TRBV20-1 to TRBJ2-2; a possible D gene is TRBD2 (5 bases). Germline V CDR1 and CDR2: DFQATT, SNEGSKA (reference sequence). The CDR3 has 14 residues. Trimming shortened V by 3 bases and J by 1 base, and 9 bases separated the two germline ends. The CDR3 sequence: CSARRAGNTGELFF. DNA for the CDR3: TGCAGTGCTAGGAGGGCAGGGAACACCGGGGAGCTGTTTTTT.

V usage is TRBV11-2 and J usage is TRBJ1-1; D remains ambiguous. This CDR3 spans 14 amino acids. Per the germline V gene, CDR1 is SGHAT and CDR2 is FQNNGV. Trimming shortened V by 5 bases and J by 1 base, and 11 bases separated the two germline ends. Here the CDR3 DNA reads TGTGCCAGCAGCGTCATCCCAGGGAACACTGAAGCTTTCTTT. This translates into CASSVIPGNTEAFF.

This clonotype turned up a few times. The V gene is TRBV7-9, the J gene TRBJ2-4; 8 nucleotides align to TRBD2. After removal of 6 bases from V and 3 bases from J, the junction contained 10 bases not matched to a gene. CDR3 length equals 16 residues. The V gene's germline CDR1 is SEHNR and CDR2 FQNEAQ (reference sequence). In DNA, the CDR3 is TGTGCCAGCAGGCCACTAGCCGGGAGGGGCAAAAACATTCAGTACTTC. Residues: CASRPLAGRGKNIQYF.

The sample holds one count of this clonotype. The chain joins TRBV20-1 to TRBJ2-7; D may be TRBD1 (6 bases). The CDR3 has 14 residues. Trimming cost V 3 bases and J 2 bases, with 14 bases left between them. Germline loops: CDR1 DFQATT, CDR2 SNEGSKA (reference sequence). The CDR3 nucleotides read TGCAGTGCTAGGGCCAGGGACATGGCCTACGAGCAGTACTTC. Protein product: CSARARDMAYEQYF.

This clonotype came up a few times. The chain couples TRBV6-5 to TRBJ2-2, with D possibly TRBD2 on 7 matching bases. The CDR3 is made up of 19 amino acids. V was cut by 2 bases and J by 2 bases, with 21 bases left in between. CDR1 MNHEY and CDR2 SVGAGI come from the germline V gene. CDR3 protein: CASSYPHRGAGKNTGELFF. CDR3 sequence (DNA): TGTGCCAGCAGTTACCCACACCGGGGGGCAGGAAAAAACACCGGGGAGCTGTTTTTT.